These 30 T cell receptor beta chains share one sample of origin, sequenced in a study of Ad26.COV2.S vaccination and SARS-CoV-2 variants. Noted treatment: around 19 received Ad26.COV2.S at low or high dose, single or two shots; a few received placebo; per-sample allocation not given. Samples analyzed were those drawn on day 63 after the first vaccine or placebo injection. Produced via immunoSEQ multiplex PCR; TCRdb's table is partial and in-frame only. The sample lists 410,000 or so clones; more than 80% were seen once. Sequencing was performed on peripheral blood, taken in a trial of Ad26.COV2.S vaccine versus placebo. These receptors all come from a person between 18 and 65 years old who received the Ad26.COV2.S COVID-19 vaccine or a placebo.

This clone was detected a few times. V is TRBV5-1 and J is TRBJ1-4; D is possibly TRBD1 (5 bases). Germline V gene data show CDR1 as SGHRS and CDR2 as YFSETQ. V lost 1 base to trimming and J lost 0 bases, with 16 bases between them. This CDR3 has 18 residues. The CDR3 DNA reads TGCGCCAGCAGCTTGTTAGGGGTCAAACCTGCAACTAATGAAAAACTGTTTTTT. Translated: CASSLLGVKPATNEKLFF.

The rearrangement uses TRBV10-2 and TRBJ2-3; TRBD2 matches at 7 bases. The CDR3 runs 17 residues. Looked up from germline, CDR1 is WSHSY and CDR2 is SAAADI. V gave up 2 bases and J gave up 0 bases; unmatched junction bases: 8. This CDR3 is CASSEPSGSGSTDTQYF. Written as DNA, the CDR3 is TGCGCCAGCAGTGAGCCCAGTGGTAGCGGGAGCACAGATACGCAGTATTTT.

Here the CDR3 reads CASSYSGFADEQFF. The DNA of the CDR3 is TGTGCCAGCAGTTACTCTGGGTTCGCCGATGAGCAGTTCTTC. V gene TRBV6-5 combines with J gene TRBJ2-1, with unresolved D. Germline CDR1 reads MNHEY; CDR2 reads SVGAGI. V lost 0 bases and J 8 bases, leaving 11 bases between the germline ends. There are 14 residues in the CDR3.

The genes are TRBV4-3 and TRBJ2-2; D tentatively reads TRBD1 or TRBD2 (5 bases each). V shed 4 bases and J shed 3 bases, with 15 bases lying between them. Germline CDR1 is LGHNA and CDR2 is YSLEER. The CDR3 sequence is 16 residues long. In nucleotides, the CDR3 is TGCGCCAGCAGCCTTGGGACGTCACGGTACACCGGGGAGCTGTTTTTT. As protein: CASSLGTSRYTGELFF.

This chain links TRBV6-5 with TRBJ2-7, with D tentatively TRBD2 (5 bases). Germline CDR1 and CDR2: MNHEY and SVGAGI. CDR3 length: 14 residues. Between the trimmed V and J ends, which lost 4 bases and 0 bases, there was a span of 10 bases. The CDR3 loop is CASSSGDTSYEQYF. CDR3 in DNA: TGTGCCAGCAGTTCCGGGGATACCTCCTACGAGCAGTACTTC.

The count of this clone is one. The V gene is TRBV25-1, the J gene TRBJ1-2; no definite D call. The CDR3 has 12 amino acids. V was pared by 2 bases and J by 4 bases, with 5 bases between. CDR1 and CDR2 (germline): MGHDK, SYGVNS. Written as DNA, the CDR3 is TGTGCCAGCAGTGAAAACGGCTATGGCTACACCTTC. It encodes CASSENGYGYTF.

The CDR3 DNA is TGTGCCAGCAGCTCGCCGACTAGCGGGAGGAGATCCGGGGAGCTGTTTTTT. It translates to CASSSPTSGRRSGELFF. The rearrangement joins TRBV7-9 to TRBJ2-2; TRBD2 matches at 13 bases. CDR3 length equals 17 residues. V shed 4 bases and J 6 bases; nucleotides not matched to a gene: 8. Per the germline V gene, CDR1 is SEHNR and CDR2 is FQNEAQ (reference sequence).

This clone was observed a handful of times. The chain recombines TRBV7-2 with TRBJ2-7; D gene ambiguous. The germline CDR1 and CDR2 sequences are SGHTA and FQGNSA. V shed 1 base and J shed 0 bases, with 10 bases lying between them. The CDR3 covers 15 residues. This CDR3 reads CASSLGGNPSYEQYF. The CDR3 coding sequence is TGTGCCAGCAGCTTAGGCGGTAATCCCTCCTACGAGCAGTACTTC.

The gene calls are TRBV28 and TRBJ2-5; D is perhaps TRBD1 (6 bases). There are 14 residues in the CDR3. The V end lost 4 bases, the J end lost 2 bases, and 11 bases lay between the germline ends. CDR1 and CDR2 (germline): MDHEN, SYDVKM. In DNA, the CDR3 is TGTGCCAGCAGTTCCCTCAGGGGACAAGAGACCCAGTACTTC. Amino acids: CASSSLRGQETQYF.

V is TRBV5-1 and J is TRBJ2-3; D not certain. The CDR3 is 11 amino acids. V was cut by 0 bases and J by 8 bases, with 4 bases left in between. Per germline, CDR1 SGHRS and CDR2 YFSETQ. The CDR3: CASSLGITQYF. CDR3 sequence (DNA): TGCGCCAGCAGCTTGGGAATTACGCAGTATTTT.

The chain couples TRBV28 to TRBJ2-7, with TRBD2 as a possible D gene (6 bases). V shed 6 bases and J shed 3 bases, with 15 bases lying between them. This CDR3 region has 14 residues. The germline V gene has CDR1 MDHEN and CDR2 SYDVKM. CDR3 coding DNA: TGTGCCAGCAGCAGGAGGGCAGCAGGCTACGAGCAGTACTTC. Translating it yields CASSRRAAGYEQYF.

The V call is TRBV2, the J call TRBJ2-7; 11 bases line up with TRBD1. The CDR3 length is 14 residues. The V gene end was trimmed by 6 bases and the J gene end by 4 bases; junction bases not matched to a gene: 5. From germline, CDR1 is SNHLY and CDR2 FYNNEI. CDR3 coding DNA: TGTGCCAGCAGGCCGGGACAGGGGGTATACGAGCAGTACTTC. This codes for CASRPGQGVYEQYF.

The V gene is TRBV5-4, the J gene TRBJ2-1; 11 positions agree with TRBD1. There are 15 residues in the CDR3. The V gene's germline CDR1 is SGHNT and CDR2 YYREEE (reference sequence). Trimming at V came to 4 bases and at J to 10 bases, leaving 10 bases not matched to a gene. DNA for the CDR3: TGTGCCAGCAGCATCAACTGGGACAGGGGGACGGAGCAGTTCTTC. As protein: CASSINWDRGTEQFF.

The chain uses TRBV28 and TRBJ2-1; 8 nucleotides agree with TRBD2. The CDR3 sequence is 14 residues long. The germline CDR1 and CDR2 sequences are MDHEN and SYDVKM. V lost 7 bases, J lost 4 bases, and 6 bases stayed unmatched. The CDR3 region has the DNA TGTGCCAGCAACCGGGAGGGAGGTTACAATGAGCAGTTCTTC. It codes for CASNREGGYNEQFF.

The chain carries TRBV19 and TRBJ2-7; D ambiguous. V was pared by 5 bases and J by 4 bases, with 12 bases between. This CDR3 region has 13 residues. Germline CDR1 and CDR2: LNHDA and SQIVND (reference sequence). The CDR3 sequence is CASSRTIEYEQYF. The CDR3 DNA reads as TGTGCCAGTAGTCGCACTATTGAATACGAGCAGTACTTC.

The chain is built from TRBV29-1 and TRBJ2-7, with D possibly called TRBD1 or TRBD2 (5 bases each). V shed 0 bases and J shed 2 bases, with 11 bases lying between them. CDR1 is SQVTM, CDR2 ANQGSEA, per germline. The CDR3 runs 14 residues. In nucleotides, the CDR3 is TGCAGCGTTGAAGATCCGGGACCGACCTACGAGCAGTACTTC. Translated, it gives CSVEDPGPTYEQYF.

The chain recombines TRBV10-3 with TRBJ2-1; possible D gene TRBD1, 6 bases. Germline values: CDR1 ENHRY, CDR2 SYGVKD. Trimming removed 5 bases from V and 5 bases from J, with 16 bases in between. The CDR3 is made up of 15 amino acids. The CDR3 reads CAISQFDPGDNEQFF. The CDR3 coding sequence is TGTGCCATCAGTCAGTTCGATCCAGGGGACAATGAGCAGTTCTTC.

This clone appeared once. The chain joins TRBV10-3 to TRBJ2-3; 11 positions match TRBD2. The V and J ends lost 5 bases and 0 bases, in that order; junction bases with no gene match: 4. The CDR3 length is 16 residues. Germline-derived CDR1 and CDR2 are ENHRY and SYGVKD. The CDR3 spells CAISTGLAESTDTQYF. DNA of the CDR3: TGTGCCATCAGTACGGGACTAGCGGAAAGCACAGATACGCAGTATTTT.

This clone appeared once. V is TRBV27 and J is TRBJ2-1, with D unresolved. CDR3 length: 16 amino acids. Between the trimmed V and J ends, which lost 3 bases and 4 bases, there was a span of 16 bases. The germline V gene has CDR1 MNHEY and CDR2 SMNVEV (reference sequence). This chain's CDR3 is CASSFWSSSYYNEQFF. The DNA of the CDR3 is TGTGCCAGCAGTTTTTGGTCTTCTTCCTATTACAATGAGCAGTTCTTC.

The chain links TRBV19 to TRBJ2-1, with D perhaps matching TRBD2 (5 bases). Germline values: CDR1 LNHDA, CDR2 SQIVND (reference sequence). V was pared by 3 bases and J by 10 bases, with 7 bases between. The CDR3 extends over 11 amino acids. The CDR3 DNA follows: TGTGCCAGTAGTATCTTAGCGGAGCAGTTCTTC. This codes for CASSILAEQFF.

The chain couples TRBV28 to TRBJ1-2, with 10 bases identical to TRBD1. Losses at the gene ends were 4 bases for V and 8 bases for J; bases not matched to a gene: 4. This CDR3 is 13 amino acids long. The germline V gene has CDR1 MDHEN and CDR2 SYDVKM. The CDR3 DNA follows: TGTGCCAGCAGTTCAGGACAGGGGGTCGGCTACACCTTC. This encodes CASSSGQGVGYTF.

The J gene is TRBJ2-5, the V gene TRBV27; D is uncertain. Germline V lookup: CDR1 MNHEY, CDR2 SMNVEV (reference sequence). Trimming removed 3 bases at V and 0 bases at J, with 11 bases between. This CDR3 region has 15 residues. DNA for the CDR3: TGTGCCAGCAGTTTCGGGCCTGGCTACCAAGAGACCCAGTACTTC. Its protein product is CASSFGPGYQETQYF.

This chain joins TRBV5-1 and TRBJ1-2, with D perhaps matching TRBD1 (6 bases). Germline V gene data show CDR1 as SGHRS and CDR2 as YFSETQ. V was clipped by 4 bases and J by 7 bases, with 11 bases between them. This CDR3 contains 12 residues. The CDR3 spells CASSIGTIGYTF. The CDR3 DNA reads TGCGCCAGCAGCATCGGGACAATTGGCTACACCTTC.

The chain uses TRBV7-2 and TRBJ2-3; D is uncertain. The CDR3 runs 15 residues. Germline V gene data show CDR1 as SGHTA and CDR2 as FQGNSA. The germline V and J ends were trimmed by 4 bases and 0 bases, with 11 bases remaining between them. The CDR3 loop is CASSSEAGSTDTQYF. The DNA for the CDR3 is TGTGCCAGCAGCTCCGAAGCCGGCAGCACAGATACGCAGTATTTT.

This chain links TRBV15 with TRBJ1-3; 7 bases match TRBD1. V lost 8 bases, J lost 2 bases, and 9 bases stayed unmatched. CDR1 and CDR2 from the germline V gene are LNHNV and YYDKDF (reference sequence). The CDR3 consists of 15 residues. The CDR3: CATGGAGGPGNTIYF. Here the CDR3 DNA reads TGTGCCACCGGCGGGGCAGGGGGGCCTGGAAACACCATATATTTT. The entire variable domain, with the rest obtained from reference TRBV15 and TRBJ1-3, is as follows: DAMVIQNPRYQVTQFGKPVTLSCSQTLNHNVMYWYQQKSSQAPKLLFHYYDKDFNNEADTPDNFQSRRPNTSFCFLDIRSPGLGDTAMYLCATGGAGGPGNTIYFGEGSWLTVV.

The chain carries TRBV15 and TRBJ2-5, with 11 bases identical to TRBD1. J lost 5 bases, V lost 1 base, and 6 bases had no gene match. The CDR3 length is 16 residues. Germline CDR1 and CDR2: LNHNV and YYDKDF (reference sequence). CDR3 loop: CATSRVDRGRQETQYF. DNA of the CDR3: TGTGCCACCAGCAGAGTGGACAGGGGGCGTCAGGAGACCCAGTACTTC. The full variable domain, rest sourced from reference TRBV15 and TRBJ2-5, is DAMVIQNPRYQVTQFGKPVTLSCSQTLNHNVMYWYQQKSSQAPKLLFHYYDKDFNNEADTPDNFQSRRPNTSFCFLDIRSPGLGDTAMYLCATSRVDRGRQETQYFGPGTRLLVL.

The rearrangement uses TRBV7-3 and TRBJ2-5, with 7 bases aligning to TRBD2. The germline V gene encodes CDR1 SGHTA and CDR2 FQGTGA. V shed 5 bases and J 5 bases; nucleotides not matched to a gene: 8. The CDR3 is made up of 14 amino acids. CDR3 amino acids: CASSPPGLPETQYF. CDR3 bases: TGTGCCAGCAGCCCGCCGGGACTACCCGAGACCCAGTACTTC.

The chain's CDR3 is CASSNSGEETQYF. The CDR3 region has the DNA TGTGCCAGCAGCAATAGCGGTGAGGAGACCCAGTACTTC. The chain couples TRBV12-3 or TRBV12-4 to TRBJ2-5; the D gene is possibly TRBD2 (6 bases). V was pared by 6 bases and J by 5 bases, with 13 bases between. The length of the CDR3 is 13 residues.

The chain is built from TRBV6-2 or TRBV6-3 and TRBJ1-4, with D perhaps TRBD1 (5 bases). In germline, CDR1 is MNHEY, CDR2 SVGEGT. V shed 5 bases and J shed 1 base, with 14 bases lying between them. This CDR3 is built from 16 residues. The CDR3 loop is CASSPRDSKTNEKLFF. DNA of the CDR3: TGTGCCAGCAGTCCGCGGGACTCCAAAACTAATGAAAAACTGTTTTTT.

V is TRBV18 and J is TRBJ2-2; possible D gene TRBD1, 5 bases. Germline assignment: CDR1 KGHSH and CDR2 LQKENI. V was pared by 2 bases and J by 1 base, with 11 bases between. CDR3 length: 16 residues. DNA for the CDR3: TGTGCCAGCTCACCATATAGGGGAAAGAACACCGGGGAGCTGTTTTTT. Translation: CASSPYRGKNTGELFF.